Below, one T cell receptor beta chain is given with its context. This clone was seen only once. Its antigen is currently not known. Per-base quality was not reported, and no clone a single base away is much larger than it. The immunoSEQ Assay, a bias-controlled multiplex PCR, was used to amplify TCRbeta CDR3 regions from genomic DNA. Under the source paper's analysis protocol: Within the assay, amplification of reference gene primers was used to estimate how many nucleated cells each sample contained. To quantify the absolute abundance of each unique TCRbeta CDR3 rearrangement, sequence reads were collapsed and filtered. For each sample, productive Simpson clonality was calculated as the square root of Simpson's diversity index over productive rearrangements. TCRdb took over this immuneACCESS table, retaining in-frame rearrangements with V and J assigned. Such tables are incomplete; in checked studies, under half of the missing clones stem from an unresolved V gene, and the remainder is unexplained. V and J calls and clone size follow that table, whereas D and trimming were derived from the DNA. The sample data list over 400,000 clones, and 80% to 90% of these were observed just once. The ten largest clones add up to under 4% of the sample.

From cysteine to phenylalanine, the CDR3 is 16 amino acids long. CDR3 DNA is the only sequence kept; it has 48 bases, read in frame from the first base. The germline V gene specifies KGHSH as CDR1 and LQKENI as CDR2. Trimming removed 4 bases from V and 4 bases from J; the gene matches leave 11 bases unexplained. Collaborating institutions collected whole blood in K2EDTA tubes following their own protocols. Collaborator samples were shipped for TCRbeta analysis as frozen whole blood, isolated PBMCs, or DNA extracted from either sample type. These data belong to a study of blood T cell repertoires in COVID-19 (TCRdb year 2020). Study-level background: The collaborator samples originated in the United States, Italy and Spain and spanned the acute and convalescent phases of COVID-19. The prospective study material was composed of cDNA or gDNA derived from T cells, B-cell-depleted T cells, or PBMCs. Subjects who had been exposed to COVID-19, were actively infected with it, or had recovered from it provided the deeply sampled blood TCRbeta repertoires that made up the dataset. A freely available public database, intended as a resource for researchers studying the immune response to SARS-CoV-2, is where the repertoires were released. The samples were drawn from two sources: the first 160 participants of the ongoing ImmuneRACE study, and some 1,300 subjects contributed by 6 global collaborators. Nearly every sample came with metadata listing a de-identified subject ID, COVID-19 status, age in years and sex. Where HLA class I and class II types were available, the types were taken from metadata supplied by the sample provider, not from assay-based typing. Beyond this particular receptor, the publication reports: The quantity of clinical and demographic metadata differed by source and by participant and was supplied without curation.

Rearrangement joined TRBV18 to TRBJ2-3; 7 bases in between match TRBD1. Sequencing was carried out using peripheral blood. This TCR was recovered from a human donor in a cohort sampled during active COVID-19. Read as DNA, the sequence is TGTGCCAGCTCACTCGGTCAAGGGGGCGGCTCAGATACGCAGTATTTT. It is translated as CASSLGQGGGSDTQYF.